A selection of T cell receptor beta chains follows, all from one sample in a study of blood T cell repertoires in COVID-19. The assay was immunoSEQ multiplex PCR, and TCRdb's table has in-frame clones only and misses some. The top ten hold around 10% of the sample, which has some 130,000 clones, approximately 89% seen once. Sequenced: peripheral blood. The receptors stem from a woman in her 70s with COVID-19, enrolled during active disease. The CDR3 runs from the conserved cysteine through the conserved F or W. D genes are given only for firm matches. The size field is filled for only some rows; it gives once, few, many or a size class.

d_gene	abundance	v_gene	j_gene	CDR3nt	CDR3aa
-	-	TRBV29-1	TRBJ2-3	TGCAGCGTTGAAGATTCTAGATCTGGGGCCGCTCATACGCAGTATTTT	CSVEDSRSGAAHTQYF
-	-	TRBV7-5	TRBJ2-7	TGTGTCAGAAGCACCCTTTCTGGGGAGAAGCAGCAGTACTTC	CVRSTLSGEKQQYF
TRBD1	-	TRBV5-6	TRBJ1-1	TGTGCCAGCAGCCGGTACAGGGGTACTGAAGCTTTCTTT	CASSRYRGTEAFF
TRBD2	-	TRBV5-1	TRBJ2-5	TGCGCCAGCAGCCCGCGCTGGACTAGCCTGCAAGAGACCCAGTACTTC	CASSPRWTSLQETQYF
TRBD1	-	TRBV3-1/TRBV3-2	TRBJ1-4	TGTGCCAGCAGCTTATCCGGGACAGGTTCGGAAAAACTGTTTTTT	CASSLSGTGSEKLFF
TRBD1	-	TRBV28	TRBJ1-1	TGTGCCAGCAGACCGGGACAGAAGAACACTGAAGCTTTCTTT	CASRPGQKNTEAFF
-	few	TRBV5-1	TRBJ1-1	TGCGCCAGCAGCTTGGACAGCATGAACACTGAAGCTTTCTTT	CASSLDSMNTEAFF
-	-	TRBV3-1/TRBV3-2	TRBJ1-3	TGTGCCAGCACCTCCGGGGGGCTCCGCTCTGGAAACACCATATATTTT	CASTSGGLRSGNTIYF
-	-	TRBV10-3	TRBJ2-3	TGTGCCACCTCCCTGCCTATGCTTGCGCTAATCCCCACCACAGATACGCAGTATTTT	CATSLPMLALIPTTDTQYF
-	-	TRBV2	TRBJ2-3	TGTGCCAGCAGGTCCTTCCTGAGCACAGATACGCAGTATTTT	CASRSFLSTDTQYF
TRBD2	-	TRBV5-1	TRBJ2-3	TGCGCCAGCAGCTTGGCGGGACTAGCGGCGGATACGCAGTATTTT	CASSLAGLAADTQYF
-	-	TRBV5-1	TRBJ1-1	TGCGCCAGCAGCTTGGCAGGCCCCCCGAACACTGAAGCTTTCTTT	CASSLAGPPNTEAFF
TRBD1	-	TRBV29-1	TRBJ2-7	TGCAGCGTGAGGGACAGGGTAATGTCCTACGAGCAGTACTTC	CSVRDRVMSYEQYF
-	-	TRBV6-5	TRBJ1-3	TGTGCCAGCAGTTACTCGAGACAGGGAAACACCATATATTTT	CASSYSRQGNTIYF
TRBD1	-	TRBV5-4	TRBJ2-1	TGTGCCAGCAGCTTTACAGGGGGGAATGAGCAGTTCTTC	CASSFTGGNEQFF
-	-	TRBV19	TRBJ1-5	TGTGCCAGTAGTATAGGCAGGGGCAATCAGCCCCAGCATTTT	CASSIGRGNQPQHF
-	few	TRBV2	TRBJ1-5	TGTGCCAGCAGTGAAAGGGGGGCAGGGAGGGAGCCCCAGCATTTT	CASSERGAGREPQHF
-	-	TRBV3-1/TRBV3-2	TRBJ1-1	TGTGCCAGCAGCCCCCGACACGGGGGTGGGGCTGAAGCTTTCTTT	CASSPRHGGGAEAFF
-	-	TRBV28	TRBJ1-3	TGTGCCAGCAGTTTTCGCCAGATCTCAGGAAACACCATATATTTT	CASSFRQISGNTIYF
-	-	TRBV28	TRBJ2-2	TGTGCCAGCACCCCTCCAGGAACCGGGGAGCTGTTTTTT	CASTPPGTGELFF
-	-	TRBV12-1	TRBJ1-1	TGTGCCAGCAGCTTTAGGGAGGGGACAGGGCGGACTGAAGCTTTCTTT	CASSFREGTGRTEAFF
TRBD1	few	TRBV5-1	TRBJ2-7	TGCGCCAGCAGCCCCGCAACCGGGACAGGGGAAATCTACGAGCAGTACTTC	CASSPATGTGEIYEQYF
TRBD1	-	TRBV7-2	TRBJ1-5	TGTGCCAGCAGCACCGGGACAGGTAATCAGCCCCAGCATTTT	CASSTGTGNQPQHF
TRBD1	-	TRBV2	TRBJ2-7	TGTGCCAGCAGTGGAGAAAAGGGGACAGGGAGGAGGTACTACGAGCAGTACTTC	CASSGEKGTGRRYYEQYF
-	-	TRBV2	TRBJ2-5	TGTGCCAGCAGTGCCCGGGGTCGACAAGAGACCCAGTACTTC	CASSARGRQETQYF
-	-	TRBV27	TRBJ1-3	TGTGCCAGCAGCCCCATGGGCGGGGGCTCCCTCTCTGGAAACACCATATATTTT	CASSPMGGGSLSGNTIYF
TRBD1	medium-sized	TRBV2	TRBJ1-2	TGTGCCAGACAGGGGGAAGAGTACGCTGGCTACACCTTC	CARQGEEYAGYTF
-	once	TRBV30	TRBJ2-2	TGTGCCTGGAGTGTGGGCCGCGCGAACACCGGGGAGCTGTTTTTT	CAWSVGRANTGELFF
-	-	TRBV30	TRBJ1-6	TGTGCCTGGACAGGATCGCCCTATAATTCACCCCTCCACTTT	CAWTGSPYNSPLHF
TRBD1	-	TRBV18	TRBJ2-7	TGTGCCAGCTCACGACAGGGGGATGGAGAGCAGTACTTC	CASSRQGDGEQYF
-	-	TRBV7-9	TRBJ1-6	TGTGCCAGCAGCCCTCGGACAGATAATTCACCCCTCCACTTT	CASSPRTDNSPLHF
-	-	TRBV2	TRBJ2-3	TGTGCCAGCAGCCACAACGCTGGCACAGATACGCAGTATTTT	CASSHNAGTDTQYF
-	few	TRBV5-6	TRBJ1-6	TGTGCCAGCAGCCCCAGCGGAGGGTTCCTGGGTTCACCCCTCCACTTT	CASSPSGGFLGSPLHF
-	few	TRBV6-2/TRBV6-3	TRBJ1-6	TGTGCCAGCAGTTTCCCGTTGGAGGCCTATAATTCACCCCTCCACTTT	CASSFPLEAYNSPLHF
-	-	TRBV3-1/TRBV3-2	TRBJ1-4	TGTGCCAGCAGCCTAGACACAGGAGGGAATGAAAAACTGTTTTTT	CASSLDTGGNEKLFF
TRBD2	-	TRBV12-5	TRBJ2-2	TGTGCTAGTGGTTTGTGGACTAGCTATCCCGGGGAGCTGTTTTTT	CASGLWTSYPGELFF
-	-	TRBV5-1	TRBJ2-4	TGCGCCAGCAGGGGGTGGGATGCAGGGTGCCCATCGCAACTAGCCAAAAACATTCAGTACTTC	CASRGWDAGCPSQLAKNIQYF
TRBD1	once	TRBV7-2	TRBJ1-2	TGTGCCAGCAGCTTAGTAGGGGGCGCGCGCTCTAACTATGGCTACACCTTC	CASSLVGGARSNYGYTF
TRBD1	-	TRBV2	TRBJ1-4	TGTGCCAGCAGTGAGGGACAGACTAATGAAAAACTGTTTTTT	CASSEGQTNEKLFF
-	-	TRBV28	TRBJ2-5	TGTGCCAGCAGGCTGACAGGGAGGAGGGAGACCCAGTACTTC	CASRLTGRRETQYF
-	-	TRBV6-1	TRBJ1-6	TGTGCCAGCAGTGCCATAGAATCCGGGACAACAAAATATAATTCACCCCTCCACTTT	CASSAIESGTTKYNSPLHF
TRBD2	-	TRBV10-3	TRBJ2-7	TGTGCCATCAGTGAATCGGGGACTAGCTCGAGGCAGTACTTC	CAISESGTSSRQYF
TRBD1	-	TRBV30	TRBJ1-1	TGTGCCTGGACAGGGGGTAGATCGAACACTGAAGCTTTCTTT	CAWTGGRSNTEAFF
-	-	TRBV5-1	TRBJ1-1	TGCGCCAGCAGCCCGAGTTTAAGCGAAAAGGAGGCTTTCTTT	CASSPSLSEKEAFF
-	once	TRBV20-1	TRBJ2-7	TGCAGTGCGGTGCTAACCTACGAGCAGTACTTC	CSAVLTYEQYF
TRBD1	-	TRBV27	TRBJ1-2	TGTGCCAGCAGTCCTCTCGTACAGGGGGACTATGGCTACACCTTC	CASSPLVQGDYGYTF
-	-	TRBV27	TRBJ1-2	TGTGCCAGCAGTTCGACGAGGACAGAACGAGGGTATGGCTACACCTTC	CASSSTRTERGYGYTF
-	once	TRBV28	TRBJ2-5	TGTGCCAGCAGCCCCGTGGCGGGTGGGGAGACCCAGTACTTC	CASSPVAGGETQYF
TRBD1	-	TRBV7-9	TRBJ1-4	TGTGCCAGCAGCTCCCTACAGGGGGCGGATGAAAAACTGTTTTTT	CASSSLQGADEKLFF
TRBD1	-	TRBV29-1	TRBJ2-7	TGCAGCGTCATTTCGGGCAGGGGGTACGAGCAGTACTTC	CSVISGRGYEQYF